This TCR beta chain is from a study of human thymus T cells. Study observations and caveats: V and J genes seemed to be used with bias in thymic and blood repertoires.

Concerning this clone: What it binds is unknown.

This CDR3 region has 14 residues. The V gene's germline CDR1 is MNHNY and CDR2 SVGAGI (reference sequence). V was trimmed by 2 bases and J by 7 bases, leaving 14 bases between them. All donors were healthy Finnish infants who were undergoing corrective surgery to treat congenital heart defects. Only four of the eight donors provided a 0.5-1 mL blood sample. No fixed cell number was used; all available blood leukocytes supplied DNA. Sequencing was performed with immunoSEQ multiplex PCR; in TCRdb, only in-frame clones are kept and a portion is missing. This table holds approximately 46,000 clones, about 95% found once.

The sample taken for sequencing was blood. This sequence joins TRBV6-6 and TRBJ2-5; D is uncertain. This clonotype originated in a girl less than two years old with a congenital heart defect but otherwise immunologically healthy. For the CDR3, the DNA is TGTGCCAGCAGTTACATCCTCCTCCCGGTGACCCAGTACTTC. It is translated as CASSYILLPVTQYF.